The 23 T cell receptor beta chains below come from one sample, sequenced in a study of CD8 T cells in Susac syndrome. After extraction with the RNeasy kit, about 0.45 to 1 ug of the RNA was reverse transcribed using random hexamers. MiXCR, run by TCRdb on the immunoSEQ multiplex PCR reads, gives a single entry per CDR3 protein. The table lists 95,000 to 150,000 distinct CDR3 sequences, around 94% of them singletons. The material sequenced was CD4+ T cells from PBMCs. These receptors all stem from a human donor in good health.

This clonotype was recorded only once. The chain is built from TRBV28 and TRBJ1-2, with a weak D call TRBD1 (6 bases). Germline V gene lookup returns CDR1 MDHEN and CDR2 SYDVKM. Trimming removed 4 bases at V and 4 bases at J, with 10 bases between. The CDR3 is 13 amino acids. This chain's CDR3 is CASSSTGIYGYTF. The CDR3 DNA follows: TGTGCCAGCAGTTCTACAGGGATCTATGGCTACACCTTC.

This clonotype has only one observation. The chain is built from TRBV29-1 and TRBJ2-7, with TRBD2 identical over 7 bases. The V segment lost 1 base and the J segment 6 bases; nucleotides outside the gene matches: 3. The germline V gene has CDR1 SQVTM and CDR2 ANQGSEA. The CDR3 is 12 residues long. The CDR3 sequence is CSVEGGGSEQYF. The CDR3 DNA is TGCAGCGTTGAAGGGGGGGGGAGCGAGCAGTACTTC.

The rearrangement joins TRBV5-1 to TRBJ1-3; D is unclear. The germline gives CDR1 SGHRS, CDR2 YFSETQ. The CDR3 loop spans 13 amino acids. Trimming took off 7 bases at V and 3 bases at J, with 11 bases between the two ends. The CDR3 region is CASGDGNGNTIYF. The CDR3 coding sequence is TGCGCCAGCGGTGACGGGAATGGAAACACCATATATTTT.

The chain has TRBV19 and TRBJ1-1, with D perhaps TRBD1 (6 bases). Deletions cut 7 bases from V and 0 bases from J, with 12 bases between. The CDR3 has 14 amino acids. Per germline, CDR1 LNHDA and CDR2 SQIVND (reference sequence). The CDR3 DNA sequence: TGTGCCAGTACCCACAGGGAAATGAACACTGAAGCTTTCTTT. It specifies CASTHREMNTEAFF.

This clonotype occurred once. The V call is TRBV7-2, the J call TRBJ2-5; 9 bases fit TRBD1. The CDR3 consists of 15 residues. Germline values: CDR1 SGHTA, CDR2 FQGNSA. Germline trimming cut 5 bases from V and 4 bases from J; bases unmatched to any gene: 8. CDR3 in DNA: TGTGCCAGCAGCCTAACAGGGGGCGAGGGAGAGACCCAGTACTTC. Protein sequence: CASSLTGGEGETQYF.

This chain connects TRBV7-2 to TRBJ2-1; 7 bases agree with TRBD2. The trim removed 5 bases at V and 5 bases at J, leaving 9 bases unmatched. Per germline, CDR1 SGHTA and CDR2 FQGNSA. This CDR3 has 15 amino acids. CDR3 sequence (DNA): TGTGCCAGCAGCCCTCTAGCGGAAAAAGACAATGAGCAGTTCTTC. It translates to CASSPLAEKDNEQFF.

J is TRBJ2-5 and V is TRBV29-1; D unclear. Per the germline V gene, CDR1 is SQVTM and CDR2 is ANQGSEA. CDR3 size: 11 residues. With 3 bases removed from V and 0 bases from J, the gap between germline ends came to 2 bases. CDR3 loop: CSVEYQETQYF. Written as DNA, the CDR3 is TGCAGCGTTGAGTACCAAGAGACCCAGTACTTC.

This chain joins TRBV7-9 and TRBJ2-1; TRBD2 is a possible D gene (5 bases). The CDR3 contains 15 residues. The ends were cut back, 5 bases at V and 2 bases at J, with 13 bases in the middle. Germline assignment: CDR1 SEHNR and CDR2 FQNEAQ (reference sequence). The CDR3 is CASSHKRGTYNEQFF. CDR3 nucleotides: TGTGCCAGCAGCCATAAAAGAGGGACCTACAATGAGCAGTTCTTC.

The V call is TRBV2, the J call TRBJ1-2; the match to TRBD1 covers 10 bases. The trim removed 7 bases at V and 2 bases at J, leaving 7 bases unmatched. Germline values: CDR1 SNHLY, CDR2 FYNNEI. The CDR3 sequence is 15 residues long. The CDR3 loop reads CASTLGQGSNYGYTF. CDR3 nucleotide sequence: TGTGCCAGCACCCTGGGACAGGGGTCCAACTATGGCTACACCTTC.

The chain uses TRBV12-5 and TRBJ2-7, with 7 bases fitting TRBD1. CDR1 LGHNT and CDR2 FRNRAP come from the germline V gene. The CDR3 loop spans 16 amino acids. The junction had 12 bases not matched to a gene; V was cut back by 5 bases and J by 2 bases. The chain's CDR3 is CASGHPDRDPTYEQYF. CDR3 sequence (DNA): TGTGCTAGTGGTCACCCAGACAGGGACCCGACCTACGAGCAGTACTTC.

The rearrangement joins TRBV2 to TRBJ2-1, with 10 positions matching TRBD2. V trimming: 7 bases; J trimming: 8 bases; junction bases outside the gene matches: 17. This CDR3 is built from 17 residues. Germline V gene lookup returns CDR1 SNHLY and CDR2 FYNNEI. The CDR3 region has the DNA TGTGCCAGCAAAACGGGCCCCATACTAGCGGGAATACATGAGCAGTTCTTC. Its translation is CASKTGPILAGIHEQFF.

The rearrangement uses TRBV15 and TRBJ2-2; D might be TRBD1 (5 bases). Per the germline V gene, CDR1 is LNHNV and CDR2 is YYDKDF (reference sequence). CDR3 length: 14 amino acids. Trimming left V 6 bases short and J 7 bases short, with 15 bases between. CDR3 loop: CATSSSGLSGELFF. CDR3 in DNA: TGTGCCACCAGTAGCTCAGGGTTAAGCGGGGAGCTGTTTTTT.

This chain connects TRBV5-1 to TRBJ2-1; 10 nucleotides line up with TRBD2. The trim removed 6 bases at V and 7 bases at J, leaving 4 bases unmatched. There are 13 residues in the CDR3. Germline CDR1 is SGHRS and CDR2 is YFSETQ. CDR3 in DNA: TGCGCCAGCACGGTAGCGGGAGGAAATGAGCAGTTCTTC. Translation: CASTVAGGNEQFF.

This clonotype showed up just a few times. This chain uses TRBV27 with TRBJ2-2, with D hard to call. V was clipped by 5 bases and J by 6 bases, with 7 bases between them. Looked up from germline, CDR1 is MNHEY and CDR2 is SMNVEV (reference sequence). CDR3 length: 12 amino acids. The DNA of the CDR3 is TGTGCCAGCAGTCTGAGCGCCGGGGAGCTGTTTTTT. This codes for CASSLSAGELFF.

The rearrangement links TRBV7-9 to TRBJ2-5, with TRBD2 matching over 13 bases. The germline CDR1 and CDR2 sequences are SEHNR and FQNEAQ (reference sequence). Trimming took 5 bases from V and 4 from J; bases not matched to a gene: 10. The CDR3 contains 17 residues. The CDR3 DNA follows: TGTGCCAGCAGCCCCGGGACTAGCGGGATAAAGTCAGAGACCCAGTACTTC. Its translation: CASSPGTSGIKSETQYF.

The chain carries TRBV7-8 and TRBJ2-7, with 9 bases that match TRBD2. The germline CDR1 and CDR2 sequences are SGHVS and FQNEAQ. With 0 bases clipped from V and 3 bases from J, the junction kept 3 bases outside the gene matches. The CDR3 length is 15 residues. The CDR3 loop reads CASSLAGGGGYEQYF. In DNA, the CDR3 is TGTGCCAGCAGCTTAGCGGGCGGGGGGGGCTACGAGCAGTACTTC.

The V gene is TRBV11-2, the J gene TRBJ2-1, with unresolved D. V lost 0 bases and J 12 bases, leaving 12 bases between the germline ends. Germline CDR1 is SGHAT and CDR2 is FQNNGV. There are 13 residues in the CDR3. The CDR3 region is CASSLEQTSVQFF. The CDR3 region has the DNA TGTGCCAGCAGCTTAGAGCAGACCTCAGTGCAGTTCTTC. Using reference TRBV11-2 and TRBJ2-1 for the parts outside the CDR3, the full variable domain is EAGVAQSPRYKIIEKRQSVAFWCNPISGHATLYWYQQILGQGPKLLIQFQNNGVVDDSQLPKDRFSAERLKGVDSTLKIQPAKLEDSAVYLCASSLEQTSVQFFGPGTRLTVL.

V gene TRBV7-2 combines with J gene TRBJ1-1; D remains ambiguous. The CDR3 length is 14 residues. With 2 bases removed from V and 3 bases from J, the gap between germline ends came to 10 bases. CDR1 and CDR2 (germline): SGHTA, FQGNSA. CDR3: CASSLNSGDTEAFF. As DNA, the CDR3 is TGTGCCAGCAGCTTAAATTCAGGCGACACTGAAGCTTTCTTT. Using reference TRBV7-2 and TRBJ1-1 for the parts outside the CDR3, the full variable domain is GAGVSQSPSNKVTEKGKDVELRCDPISGHTALYWYRQSLGQGLEFLIYFQGNSAPDKSGLPSDRFSAERTGGSVSTLTIQRTQQEDSAVYLCASSLNSGDTEAFFGQGTRLTVV.

The chain couples TRBV29-1 to TRBJ2-1; 8 nucleotides align to TRBD1. The V gene's germline CDR1 is SQVTM and CDR2 ANQGSEA. The V gene end was trimmed by 7 bases and the J gene end by 7 bases; junction bases not matched to a gene: 9. This CDR3 has 13 amino acids. CDR3: CSGDRGSWNEQFF. Here the CDR3 DNA reads TGCAGCGGTGACAGGGGATCGTGGAATGAGCAGTTCTTC.

Notes on this clonotype: The junction differs from germline at one of its ends, possibly a read error. This chain connects TRBV30 to TRBJ1-5; D is possibly TRBD1 (6 bases). The CDR3 consists of 17 residues. CDR1 and CDR2 from the germline V gene are GTSNPN and SVGIG (reference sequence). CDR3 sequence: CAWSGGRTDLGNQPQLF. The CDR3 DNA follows: TGTGCCTGGAGTGGGGGGAGGACAGACCTAGGCAATCAGCCCCAGCTTTTT.

This clonotype was seen a single time. This chain links TRBV5-5 with TRBJ1-5, with D possibly TRBD1 on 5 matching bases. Germline lookup yields CDR1 SGHKS and CDR2 YYEKEE (reference sequence). The ends were cut back, 0 bases at V and 7 bases at J, with 11 bases in the middle. The CDR3 has 14 residues. CDR3 bases: TGTGCCAGCAGCTTGGAGTCGGGGGAGCAGCCCCAGCATTTT. This encodes CASSLESGEQPQHF.

The chain recombines TRBV20-1 with TRBJ2-5; TRBD2 matches 13 bases. Looked up from germline, CDR1 is DFQATT and CDR2 is SNEGSKA (reference sequence). The J segment lost 1 base and the V segment lost 7 bases, leaving 9 bases of the junction unmatched. The CDR3 sequence is 16 residues long. The CDR3 DNA reads as TGCAGTGTTAATACAGGACTAGCGGGAGTCCAAGAGACCCAGTACTTC. This codes for CSVNTGLAGVQETQYF.

The V gene is TRBV6-2 or TRBV6-3, the J gene TRBJ2-7, with 7 bases that match TRBD1. V was pared by 5 bases and J by 2 bases, with 9 bases of the junction left unmatched. CDR3 length: 15 amino acids. The germline V gene encodes CDR1 MNHEY and CDR2 SVGEGT. CDR3 in amino acids: CASSDRTGETYEQYF. The DNA for the CDR3 is TGTGCCAGCAGTGACCGGACAGGAGAAACCTACGAGCAGTACTTC.